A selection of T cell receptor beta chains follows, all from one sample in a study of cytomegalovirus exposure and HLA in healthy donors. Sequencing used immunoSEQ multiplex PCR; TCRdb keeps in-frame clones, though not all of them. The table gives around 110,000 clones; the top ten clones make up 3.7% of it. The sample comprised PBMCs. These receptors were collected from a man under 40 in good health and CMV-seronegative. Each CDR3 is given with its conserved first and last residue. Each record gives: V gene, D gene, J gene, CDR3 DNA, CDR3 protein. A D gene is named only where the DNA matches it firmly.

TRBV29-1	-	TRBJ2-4	TGCAGCGTTCTAGCCTTAGCCAAAAACATTCAGTACTTC	CSVLALAKNIQYF
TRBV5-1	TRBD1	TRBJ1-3	TGCGCCAGCAGCTTGGCCGGGCAGGGGGGAGGAAACACCATATATTTT	CASSLAGQGGGNTIYF
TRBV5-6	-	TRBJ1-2	TGTGCCAGCAGCTTGAGCAGGGCCGGCTACACCTTC	CASSLSRAGYTF
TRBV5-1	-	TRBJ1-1	TGCGCCAGCAGCTTGGACGGAGCTGGCGCTTTCTTT	CASSLDGAGAFF
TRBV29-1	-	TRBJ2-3	TGCAGCGTTGAAGGCGGGACTAGCACAGATACGCAGTATTTT	CSVEGGTSTDTQYF
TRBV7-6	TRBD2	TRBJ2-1	TGTGCCAGCAGCCCCGGACTAGCGGGGCGCAATGAGCAGTTCTTC	CASSPGLAGRNEQFF
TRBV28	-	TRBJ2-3	TGTGCCAGCACTACCGCCTATCCCCCGTATCAGTATTTT	CASTTAYPPYQYF
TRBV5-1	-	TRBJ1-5	TGCGCCAGCAGCTTGGAGCCTGATCAGCCCCAGCATTTT	CASSLEPDQPQHF
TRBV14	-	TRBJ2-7	TGTGCCAGCAGCCCCCGGGCAGGGCTCTCCTACGAGCAGTACTTC	CASSPRAGLSYEQYF
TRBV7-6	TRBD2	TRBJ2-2	TGTGCCAGCAGCTACACTAGCGGGGGAGCCGGGGAGCTGTTTTTT	CASSYTSGGAGELFF
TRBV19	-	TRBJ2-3	TGTGCCAGTAGACAGGCTAGCACAGATACGCAGTATTTT	CASRQASTDTQYF
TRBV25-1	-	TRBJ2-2	TGTGCCAGCAGTGAATGGGAGACCGGGGAGCTGTTTTTT	CASSEWETGELFF
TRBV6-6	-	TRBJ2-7	TGTGCCAGCTCGGCCACCCTCTACTCGGGCGAGCAGTACTTC	CASSATLYSGEQYF
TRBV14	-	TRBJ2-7	TGTGCCAGCAGCCGGATGTCAGGGCTCTGGAACGAGCAGTACTTC	CASSRMSGLWNEQYF
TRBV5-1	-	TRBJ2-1	TGCGCCAGCAGCTTGAACACCGACAATGAGCAGTTCTTC	CASSLNTDNEQFF
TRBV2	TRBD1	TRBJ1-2	TGTGCCAGCAGTGAAGAAGGACAGGGGGCAGATGGCTACACCTTC	CASSEEGQGADGYTF
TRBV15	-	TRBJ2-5	TGTGCCACCAGCAGTGAGCAGGGGCGCAGGGAGACCCAGTACTTC	CATSSEQGRRETQYF
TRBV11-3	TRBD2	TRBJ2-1	TGTGCCAGCAGCTTGTCCGGGGGGAGAGGTGAGCAGTTCTTC	CASSLSGGRGEQFF
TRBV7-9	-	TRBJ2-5	TGTGCCAGCAGCTTAGGAAGAGGAGAGACCCAGTACTTC	CASSLGRGETQYF
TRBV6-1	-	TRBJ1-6	TGTGCCAGCAGTGAAGTAGGGCAGGGTAATTCACCCCTCCACTTT	CASSEVGQGNSPLHF
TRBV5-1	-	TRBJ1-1	TGCGCCAGCAGCATAGGACCACAGGGAACGAACACTGAAGCTTTCTTT	CASSIGPQGTNTEAFF
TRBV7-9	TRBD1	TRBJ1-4	TGTGCCAGCAGCTCGCTTGGACAGGGAAGCAACACAGATTTAAAACTGTTTTTT	CASSSLGQGSNTDLKLFF
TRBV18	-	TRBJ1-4	TGTGCCAGCTCACCAGGGCATACGGATGAAAAACTGTTTTTT	CASSPGHTDEKLFF
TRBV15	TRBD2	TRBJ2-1	TGTGCCACCAGCATCGACCCGGGACTAGCGGGGGGGGCCTACAATGAGCAGTTCTTC	CATSIDPGLAGGAYNEQFF
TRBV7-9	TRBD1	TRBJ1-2	TGTGCCAGCAGCTTATCGGCTGACAGGGGTGGCTACACCTTC	CASSLSADRGGYTF
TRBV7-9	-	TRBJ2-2	TGTGCCAGCAGCGCCTCGGGCACCGGGGAGCTGTTTTTT	CASSASGTGELFF
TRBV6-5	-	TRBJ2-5	TGTGCCAGCAGGAGAGGGCCAGAGACCCAGTACTTC	CASRRGPETQYF
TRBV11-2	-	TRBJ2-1	TGTGCCAGCAGCCAGGGGCTGCGCCATGAGCAGTTCTTC	CASSQGLRHEQFF
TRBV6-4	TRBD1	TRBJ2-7	TGTGCCAGCAGCCCGGACAGGGGGCAGGGGCAGTACTTC	CASSPDRGQGQYF